These 32 T cell receptor beta chains came from one sample sequenced in a study of STAT5B mutations in CD4+ large granular lymphocyte leukemia. Measured with immunoSEQ multiplex PCR; TCRdb has only the in-frame clones, and not every one. The sample yields 20,000 to 25,000 clones, 60% to 80% seen once. Sequenced: CD4+ T cells from blood buffy coats. The source of these receptors is a human donor in good health.

The J gene is TRBJ2-3, the V gene TRBV9, with unresolved D. The germline V gene encodes CDR1 SGDLS and CDR2 YYNGEE. This CDR3 is built from 15 residues. Between the trimmed V and J ends, which lost 0 bases and 2 bases, there was a span of 10 bases. As DNA, the CDR3 is TGTGCCAGCAGCGTAGTCCCAGGCCTCACAGATACGCAGTATTTT. Protein sequence: CASSVVPGLTDTQYF. Variable domain in full (rest from reference TRBV9 and TRBJ2-3): DSGVTQTPKHLITATGQRVTLRCSPRSGDLSVYWYQQSLDQGLQFLIQYYNGEERAKGNILERFSAQQFPDLHSELNLSSLELGDSALYFCASSVVPGLTDTQYFGPGTRLTVL.

The chain couples TRBV5-4 to TRBJ1-1; possible D gene TRBD1, 5 bases. The CDR3 length is 14 residues. Trimming took off 4 bases at V and 5 bases at J, with 15 bases between the two ends. Germline V gene data show CDR1 as SGHNT and CDR2 as YYREEE (reference sequence). CDR3 sequence: CASSHLQGGTEAFF. The CDR3, as DNA: TGTGCCAGCAGCCATCTCCAGGGTGGAACTGAAGCTTTCTTT.

V is TRBV5-4 and J is TRBJ2-7; perhaps TRBD2 as D (6 bases). The V gene's germline CDR1 is SGHNT and CDR2 YYREEE (reference sequence). CDR3 size: 14 residues. Between the trimmed V and J ends, which lost 4 bases and 2 bases, there was a span of 13 bases. The CDR3 reads CASSRRTTTYEQYF. CDR3 in DNA: TGTGCCAGCAGCCGTAGGACTACTACCTACGAGCAGTACTTC.

The rearrangement links TRBV5-4 to TRBJ2-3; D gene uncertain. The CDR3 sequence is 16 residues long. CDR1 is SGHNT, CDR2 YYREEE, per germline (reference sequence). Trimming took 0 bases from V and 2 from J, leaving 13 bases between them. The CDR3 region is CASSLVLDRNTDTQYF. The CDR3 DNA is TGTGCCAGCAGCTTGGTTCTAGATCGGAACACAGATACGCAGTATTTT. The complete variable domain, with remaining parts taken from reference TRBV5-4 and TRBJ2-3, reads ETGVTQSPTHLIKTRGQQVTLRCSSQSGHNTVSWYQQALGQGPQFIFQYYREEENGRGNFPPRFSGLQFPNYSSELNVNALELDDSALYLCASSLVLDRNTDTQYFGPGTRLTVL.

The chain is built from TRBV5-1 and TRBJ2-1, with 9 bases that match TRBD1. Germline V CDR1 and CDR2: SGHRS, YFSETQ. Trimming took 2 bases from V and 6 from J; bases not matched to a gene: 6. This CDR3 has 15 residues. The CDR3 bases are TGCGCCAGCAGCTTCTTACAGGGGGCTGTCAATGAGCAGTTCTTC. It translates to CASSFLQGAVNEQFF.

V and J are TRBV28 and TRBJ2-2; maybe TRBD1 (5 bases). V lost 9 bases and J 1 base, leaving 15 bases between the germline ends. The CDR3 runs to 15 residues. Germline-derived CDR1 and CDR2 are MDHEN and SYDVKM. CDR3 bases: TGTGCCAGTCTTCCGACAGCACGGAACACCGGGGAGCTGTTTTTT. It specifies CASLPTARNTGELFF.

The chain combines TRBV5-1 with TRBJ2-1, with 8 positions matching TRBD2. The CDR3 has 15 amino acids. Germline CDR1 is SGHRS and CDR2 is YFSETQ. The J segment lost 9 bases and the V segment lost 0 bases, leaving 8 bases of the junction unmatched. CDR3 region: CASSLGEAGVSEQFF. The CDR3 DNA reads as TGCGCCAGCAGCTTGGGGGAAGCGGGGGTCAGTGAGCAGTTCTTC.

This sequence joins TRBV5-1 and TRBJ2-1; TRBD1 matches at 10 bases. The CDR3 covers 15 residues. After removal of 0 bases from V and 7 bases from J, the junction contained 4 bases not matched to a gene. Germline CDR1 is SGHRS and CDR2 is YFSETQ. The CDR3 loop reads CASSLEGDRGNEQFF. DNA of the CDR3: TGCGCCAGCAGCTTGGAGGGGGACAGGGGAAATGAGCAGTTCTTC.

This clone was seen once. The V and J genes are TRBV10-2 and TRBJ2-3, with 7 bases fitting TRBD2. This CDR3 region has 15 residues. V shed 10 bases and J 4 bases; nucleotides not matched to a gene: 14. In germline, CDR1 is WSHSY, CDR2 SAAADI. The CDR3 DNA sequence: TGCGCCACTAGCTCTGGCGGGAGCGGTGCAGATACGCAGTATTTT. This translates into CATSSGGSGADTQYF.

This sequence joins TRBV2 and TRBJ2-4; 7 positions match TRBD2. The CDR3 is 13 amino acids. V shed 4 bases and J 3 bases; nucleotides not matched to a gene: 0. CDR1 and CDR2 from the germline V gene are SNHLY and FYNNEI. The CDR3 reads CASSGGGKNIQYF. In DNA, the CDR3 is TGTGCCAGCAGTGGGGGGGGCAAAAACATTCAGTACTTC.

This clone was recorded a few times. The chain couples TRBV30 to TRBJ1-2; D remains unclear. Germline V CDR1 and CDR2: GTSNPN, SVGIG (reference sequence). CDR3 size: 14 residues. Between the trimmed V and J ends, which lost 1 base and 3 bases, there was a span of 12 bases. CDR3 DNA sequence: TGTGCCTGGAGTGGGTTCCCCATGGACTATGGCTACACCTTC. Translating gives CAWSGFPMDYGYTF.

Comment on this clone: Other nucleotide sequences in the sample specify the same CDR3. The chain uses TRBV5-6 and TRBJ2-2; no definite D call. Germline V gene lookup returns CDR1 SGHDT and CDR2 YYEEEE. The CDR3 is 12 amino acids. V dropped 3 bases and J dropped 7 bases, with 7 bases sitting between them. In DNA, the CDR3 is TGTGCCAGCAGCTCTGAGTTCGGGGAGCTGTTTTTT. It yields the protein CASSSEFGELFF.

This chain joins TRBV7-9 and TRBJ2-3, with 9 bases lining up with TRBD2. Trimming removed 5 bases from V and 6 bases from J; junction bases left unmatched: 18. In germline, CDR1 is SEHNR, CDR2 FQNEAQ (reference sequence). This CDR3 is 18 amino acids long. CDR3 coding DNA: TGTGCCAGCAGCAAAAGGGGATTAGCGGGAGTCACCTCTGATACGCAGTATTTT. Translating it yields CASSKRGLAGVTSDTQYF.

In its sample, this clone was seen once. The chain couples TRBV11-1 to TRBJ1-3; maybe TRBD1 (6 bases). Trimming removed 5 bases from V and 2 bases from J, with 10 bases in between. CDR1 is SGHAT, CDR2 FQDESV, per germline (reference sequence). The CDR3 covers 14 residues. The CDR3: CASSRTEPGNTIYF. CDR3 DNA: TGTGCCAGCAGCAGGACAGAGCCTGGAAACACCATATATTTT.

The chain links TRBV9 to TRBJ2-1, with TRBD1 identical over 7 bases. Germline trimming cut 5 bases from V and 6 bases from J; bases unmatched to any gene: 11. From germline, CDR1 is SGDLS and CDR2 YYNGEE. CDR3 length: 15 residues. CDR3 nucleotides: TGTGCCAGCAGTACCTTCGACAGGGTGTTCAATGAGCAGTTCTTC. Translation gives CASSTFDRVFNEQFF.

The chain recombines TRBV28 with TRBJ2-5, with D possibly matching TRBD1 (5 bases). TRBJ2-7 explains the end of the DNA better; the J call may be wrong. This CDR3 has 14 residues. From germline, CDR1 is MDHEN and CDR2 SYDVKM. For the CDR3, the DNA is TGTGCCAGCAGTTCGACAGCGCTCTCCTACGAGCAGTACTTC. Protein product: CASSSTALSYEQYF.

This clone was found once. The V gene is TRBV6-1, the J gene TRBJ1-2, with D perhaps matching TRBD1 (6 bases). The V gene's germline CDR1 is MNHNS and CDR2 SASEGT. CDR3 length equals 14 residues. Between the trimmed V and J ends, which lost 2 bases and 7 bases, there was a span of 14 bases. The CDR3: CASSEQGPSGGYTF. The DNA for the CDR3 is TGTGCCAGCAGTGAACAGGGGCCGTCGGGTGGCTACACCTTC.

The chain employs TRBV2 and TRBJ1-1; D ambiguous. In germline, CDR1 is SNHLY, CDR2 FYNNEI. V lost 5 bases, J lost 0 bases, and 10 bases lay in between. The CDR3 covers 14 residues. CDR3 protein: CASSRYSVNTEAFF. Here the CDR3 DNA reads TGTGCCAGCAGTCGATACAGTGTGAACACTGAAGCTTTCTTT.

The gene calls are TRBV18 and TRBJ2-1; 9 bases fit TRBD1. V shed 5 bases and J 4 bases; nucleotides not matched to a gene: 3. CDR1 KGHSH and CDR2 LQKENI come from the germline V gene. The CDR3 loop spans 14 amino acids. The CDR3 here is CASSRGTGYNEQFF. The CDR3 region has the DNA TGTGCCAGCTCAAGAGGGACAGGGTACAATGAGCAGTTCTTC.

The chain employs TRBV4-1 and TRBJ1-2; D unresolved. This CDR3 has 15 residues. Trimming pared 3 bases from V and 2 bases from J, leaving 13 bases between. The germline CDR1 and CDR2 sequences are MGHRA and YSYEKL. The CDR3 loop is CASSHLHRGNYGYTF. The CDR3 region has the DNA TGCGCCAGCAGCCACCTACACCGGGGAAACTATGGCTACACCTTC.

The gene calls are TRBV6-1 and TRBJ1-5; 8 positions agree with TRBD1. This CDR3 is 14 amino acids long. J gave up 5 bases and V 8 bases, and 8 bases lay outside the gene matches. Germline V gene lookup returns CDR1 MNHNS and CDR2 SASEGT. The chain's CDR3 is CASGRQGSDQPQHF. The CDR3, as DNA: TGTGCCAGCGGGAGACAGGGGTCCGATCAGCCCCAGCATTTT.

This chain uses TRBV11-2 with TRBJ2-2; 7 bases map to TRBD1. V was clipped by 5 bases and J by 7 bases; unmatched bases: 7. Germline V gene lookup returns CDR1 SGHAT and CDR2 FQNNGV. The length of the CDR3 is 14 residues. As DNA, the CDR3 is TGTGCCAGCAGCCCCAACCAGGGGGTCGGGGAGCTGTTTTTT. Translating gives CASSPNQGVGELFF.

This clone was counted only a few times. One end of the junction fails to match germline, which may point to a read error. The chain links TRBV19 to TRBJ2-2, with 10 nucleotides matching TRBD2. The germline V gene encodes CDR1 LNHDA and CDR2 SQIVND (reference sequence). The CDR3 spans 15 residues. For the CDR3, the DNA is TGTGCCAGTAGGATAGCGGGAGGACCAGGTGGGGAGCTGTTTTTT. Protein product: CASRIAGGPGGELFF.

The chain uses TRBV6-6 and TRBJ1-1, with 7 bases aligning to TRBD1. V was clipped by 4 bases and J by 1 base; unmatched bases: 9. The CDR3 covers 16 residues. CDR1 is MNHNY, CDR2 SVGAGI, per germline (reference sequence). CDR3 sequence (DNA): TGTGCCAGCAGTTCTCAGGGGGATCGCGGGAACACTGAAGCTTTCTTT. This gives the protein CASSSQGDRGNTEAFF.

J is TRBJ1-1 and V is TRBV7-2; perhaps TRBD1 as D (6 bases). V was pared by 5 bases and J by 5 bases, with 12 bases between. This CDR3 has 13 residues. CDR1 and CDR2 from the germline V gene are SGHTA and FQGNSA. CDR3 residues: CASSPIQGTEAFF. CDR3 nucleotide sequence: TGTGCCAGCAGCCCCATACAGGGTACTGAAGCTTTCTTT. Combining the CDR3 with reference TRBV7-2 and TRBJ1-1 gives the whole variable domain GAGVSQSPSNKVTEKGKDVELRCDPISGHTALYWYRQSLGQGLEFLIYFQGNSAPDKSGLPSDRFSAERTGGSVSTLTIQRTQQEDSAVYLCASSPIQGTEAFFGQGTRLTVV.

The chain couples TRBV28 to TRBJ2-5; D may be TRBD2 (5 bases). This CDR3 is 13 amino acids long. Trimming shortened V by 3 bases and J by 9 bases, and 14 bases separated the two germline ends. CDR1 is MDHEN and CDR2 is SYDVKM in the germline V gene. The CDR3 coding sequence is TGTGCCAGCAGTTTGTCCATTTTGAGGGCCCAGTACTTC. It translates to CASSLSILRAQYF. Full variable domain (missing parts from reference TRBV28 and TRBJ2-5): DVKVTQSSRYLVKRTGEKVFLECVQDMDHENMFWYRQDPGLGLRLIYFSYDVKMKEKGDIPEGYSVSREKKERFSLILESASTNQTSMYLCASSLSILRAQYFGPGTRLLVL.

The chain couples TRBV11-3 to TRBJ2-5; the match to TRBD1 covers 7 bases. The trim removed 4 bases at V and 5 bases at J, leaving 10 bases unmatched. The germline gives CDR1 SGHNT, CDR2 YENEEA. The CDR3 is 15 residues long. Here the CDR3 DNA reads TGTGCCAGCAGCTCCGGGACAGTGGTACGGGAGACCCAGTACTTC. Its translation is CASSSGTVVRETQYF.

The chain has TRBV5-4 and TRBJ1-6; D is unclear. The germline V gene encodes CDR1 SGHNT and CDR2 YYREEE (reference sequence). Trimming removed 2 bases from V and 10 bases from J, with 7 bases in between. The CDR3 has 12 residues. The CDR3 DNA is TGTGCCAGCAGCTTAAGAGAATCACCCCTCCACTTT. The encoded protein is CASSLRESPLHF.

The chain employs TRBV25-1 and TRBJ1-2; D ambiguous. Germline V gives CDR1 MGHDK, CDR2 SYGVNS. Trimming took 7 bases from V and 6 from J, leaving 15 bases between them. The CDR3 is 13 residues long. CDR3 in amino acids: CASKPRDFNGYTF. CDR3 sequence (DNA): TGTGCCAGCAAGCCCCGGGATTTTAATGGCTACACCTTC.

The chain links TRBV2 to TRBJ2-2; D unclear. Between the trimmed V and J ends, which lost 7 bases and 3 bases, there was a span of 15 bases. Germline V gene sequence: CDR1 SNHLY, CDR2 FYNNEI. The CDR3 extends over 15 amino acids. CDR3 in amino acids: CASNLVGYDTGELFF. CDR3 nucleotide sequence: TGTGCCAGCAATTTGGTGGGGTACGACACCGGGGAGCTGTTTTTT.

The chain links TRBV7-6 to TRBJ1-2, with D uncertain. V was trimmed by 1 base and J by 7 bases, leaving 10 bases between them. CDR1 SGHVS and CDR2 FNYEAQ come from the germline V gene. The CDR3 runs to 13 residues. CDR3 in amino acids: CASSLGERGGYTF. The CDR3, as DNA: TGTGCCAGCAGCTTAGGGGAGCGGGGTGGCTACACCTTC.

The chain links TRBV2 to TRBJ1-6, with D possibly matching TRBD1 (6 bases). V lost 7 bases, J lost 7 bases, and 14 bases lay in between. The CDR3 sequence is 14 residues long. Germline V lookup: CDR1 SNHLY, CDR2 FYNNEI. The CDR3 is CASMGYRVNSPLHF. The DNA of the CDR3 is TGTGCCAGCATGGGCTACAGGGTCAATTCACCCCTCCACTTT. The full variable domain, rest sourced from reference TRBV2 and TRBJ1-6, is EPEVTQTPSHQVTQMGQEVILRCVPISNHLYFYWYRQILGQKVEFLVSFYNNEISEKSEIFDDQFSVERPDGSNFTLKIRSTKLEDSAMYFCASMGYRVNSPLHFGNGTRLTVT.